This TCR beta chain was observed in a study of OX40 agonist ivuxolimab in advanced cancers. Overall study: One patient with hepatocellular carcinoma and two with cutaneous melanoma, three in all, had partial responses.

Method: immunoSEQ multiplex PCR; TCRdb's copy keeps in-frame clones and lacks some. The table shows over 30,000 clones, with approximately 78% occurring only once. Patients were excluded for autoimmune disease history or systemic immunosuppression. Trimming cost V 5 bases and J 4 bases, with 14 bases left between them. The CDR3 length is 14 residues. The germline V gene encodes CDR1 SGHVS and CDR2 FNYEAQ. The V and J genes are TRBV7-6 and TRBJ2-5, with D possibly being TRBD1 (6 bases). The sample consisted of CD4+ or CD8+ T cells sorted from blood, taken in a trial of the OX40 agonist ivuxolimab. This clonotype originated in an adult with an advanced solid tumor such as melanoma, head and neck, liver or kidney cancer. In DNA, the CDR3 is TGTGCCAGCAGCCCGGTCTCGACAGGAGAGACCCAGTACTTC. It encodes CASSPVSTGETQYF.